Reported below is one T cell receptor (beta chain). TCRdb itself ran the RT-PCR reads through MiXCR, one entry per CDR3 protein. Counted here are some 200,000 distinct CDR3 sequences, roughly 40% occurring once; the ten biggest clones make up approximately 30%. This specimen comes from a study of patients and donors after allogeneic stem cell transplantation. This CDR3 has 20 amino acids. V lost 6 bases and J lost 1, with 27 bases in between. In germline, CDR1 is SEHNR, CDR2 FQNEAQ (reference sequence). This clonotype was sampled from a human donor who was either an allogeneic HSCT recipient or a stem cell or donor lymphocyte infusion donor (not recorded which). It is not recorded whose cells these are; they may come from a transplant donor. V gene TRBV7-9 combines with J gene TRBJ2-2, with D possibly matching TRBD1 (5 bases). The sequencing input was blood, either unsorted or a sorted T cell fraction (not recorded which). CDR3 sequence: CASRQAGARHEKGNTGELFF. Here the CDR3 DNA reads TGTGCCAGCAGGCAGGCTGGGGCTAGGCATGAAAAAGGGAACACCGGGGAGCTGTTTTTT. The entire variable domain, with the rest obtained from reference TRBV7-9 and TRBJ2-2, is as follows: DTGVSQNPRHKITKRGQNVTFRCDPISEHNRLYWYRQTLGQGPEFLTYFQNEAQLEKSRLLSDRFSAERPKGSFSTLEIQRTEQGDSAMYLCASRQAGARHEKGNTGELFFGEGSRLTVL.